By share, the clone carrying this TCR beta chain ranks as large. Time point: before trial treatment. All of the donors were given nivolumab, ipilimumab, aspirin, low-dose cyclophosphamide and low-dose radiotherapy as part of RACIN, a single-arm trial. CDR1 is SGDLS, CDR2 YYNGEE, per germline. This CDR3 region has 13 residues. The germline V and J ends were trimmed by 3 bases and 5 bases, with 11 bases remaining between them. The sample is drawn from a study of low-dose radiotherapy and immunotherapy resistance in tumors. Study-level background: A dose of 0.5 Gy per fraction was delivered to Cohort 1 every 2 weeks, for a total of 6.5 Gy. Intravenous administration to patients comprised nivolumab at 240 mg every two weeks and ipilimumab at 1 mg/kg every six weeks.

Gene-specific TRAV and TRBV primers were used for first-strand cDNA, covering alpha and beta chains. Both a constant-region primer and a V-primer adapter served to amplify TCRs across about 20 PCR cycles. After the mRNA was isolated, it was amplified using in vitro transcription. TCRdb itself ran the reads through MiXCR, one entry per CDR3 protein. This sample has fewer than 90,000 distinct CDR3 sequences; approximately 20% occur once, and the top ten carry 4.5% to 7.5%. The sample was PBMCs, taken before treatment. This TCR was recovered from a male donor with prostate cancer. V usage is TRBV9 and J usage is TRBJ1-1; D possibly corresponds to TRBD1 (6 bases). This CDR3 reads CASSAGQGTEAFF. The CDR3 bases are TGTGCCAGCAGCGCGGGACAAGGGACTGAAGCTTTCTTT. The variable domain in full, completed from reference TRBV9 and TRBJ1-1, reads DSGVTQTPKHLITATGQRVTLRCSPRSGDLSVYWYQQSLDQGLQFLIQYYNGEERAKGNILERFSAQQFPDLHSELNLSSLELGDSALYFCASSAGQGTEAFFGQGTRLTVV.